This TCR beta chain was identified in a study of blood T cell repertoires in COVID-19. Study at large: PBMCs, B-cell-depleted T cells, or T cells were the source of the cDNA or gDNA that made up the material.

In germline, CDR1 is SGHTS, CDR2 YDEGEE. The CDR3 is made up of 17 amino acids. Trimming pared 3 bases from V and 0 bases from J, leaving 18 bases between. Assay used: immunoSEQ multiplex PCR; TCRdb lists only in-frame clones, some missing. Among some 400,000 clones, around 84% were seen once, and the ten largest hold over 0.95%. The chain uses TRBV5-8 and TRBJ1-2; D call uncertain. Sequences were obtained from peripheral blood. This clonotype originated in a human donor with acute or convalescent COVID-19. The donor label of this sample is uncertain. CDR3 in amino acids: CASSSQDPRRANYGYTF. In nucleotides, the CDR3 is TGTGCCAGCAGCTCTCAGGACCCCCGGCGGGCTAACTATGGCTACACCTTC. Drawing the rest from reference TRBV5-8 and TRBJ1-2, the complete variable domain is EAGVTQSPTHLIKTRGQQATLRCSPISGHTSVYWYQQALGLGLQFLLWYDEGEERNRGNFPPRFSGRQFPNYSSELNVNALELEDSALYLCASSSQDPRRANYGYTFGSGTRLTVV.